A single T cell receptor (beta chain) is shown here with its context. In the source study's methods: Nucleated cell number was recorded as an estimate derived from reference gene primer amplification. TCRdb keeps only in-frame clones here, not all; method: immunoSEQ multiplex PCR. The D gene and trimming were derived from the DNA, and the V and J assignments and clone size from that table. The sample lists approximately 76,000 clones, about 88% seen once, with nearly 45% in the top ten. This CDR3 is 18 amino acids long. With 1 base clipped from V and 5 bases from J, the junction kept 13 bases outside the gene matches. Germline CDR1 SGDLS, CDR2 YYNGEE. This sample is drawn from a study of blood T cell repertoires in COVID-19. Study-wide background: Acute-phase and convalescent COVID-19 samples originated in the United States, Italy and Spain.

Sequencing input: peripheral blood. This chain connects TRBV9 to TRBJ2-2; TRBD2 matches 8 bases. This TCR came from a human donor in a cohort sampled during active COVID-19. CDR3 in amino acids: CASSVSLPGRALTGELFF. CDR3 nucleotides: TGTGCCAGCAGCGTATCCCTTCCCGGGAGGGCCTTAACCGGGGAGCTGTTTTTT.